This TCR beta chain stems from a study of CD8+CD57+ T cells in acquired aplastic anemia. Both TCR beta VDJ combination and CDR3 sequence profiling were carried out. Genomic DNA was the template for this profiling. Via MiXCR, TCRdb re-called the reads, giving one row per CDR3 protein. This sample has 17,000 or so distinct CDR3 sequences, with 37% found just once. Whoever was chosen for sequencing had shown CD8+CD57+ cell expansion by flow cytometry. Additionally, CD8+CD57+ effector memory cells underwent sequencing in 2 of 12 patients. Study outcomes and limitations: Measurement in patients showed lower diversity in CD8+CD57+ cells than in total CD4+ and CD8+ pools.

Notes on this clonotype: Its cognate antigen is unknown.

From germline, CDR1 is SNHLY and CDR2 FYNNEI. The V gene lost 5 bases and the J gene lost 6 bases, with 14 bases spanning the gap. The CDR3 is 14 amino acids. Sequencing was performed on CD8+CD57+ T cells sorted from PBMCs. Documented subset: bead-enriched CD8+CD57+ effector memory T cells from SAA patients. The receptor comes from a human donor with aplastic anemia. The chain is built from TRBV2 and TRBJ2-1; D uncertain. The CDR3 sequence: CASSSSSHSNEQFF. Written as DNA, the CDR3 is TGTGCCAGCAGTTCCTCCTCACACAGCAATGAGCAGTTCTTC.